This TCR beta chain emerged from a study of human T cells and chemical hapten exposure. TCRdb called the RACE reads again in MiXCR, with one record for every CDR3 protein. This table holds tens of thousands of distinct CDR3 sequences, 8% to 9% found once. The time point was: patch test 2, 6 weeks after DPC sensitization. Treatment given: therapeutic diphenylcyclopropenone sensitization with weekly scalp DPC. The CDR3 is 13 residues long. The V end lost 7 bases, the J end lost 4 bases, and 13 bases lay between the germline ends. The germline gives CDR1 SNHLY, CDR2 FYNNEI. This clonotype occurred many times.

The sequenced sample was whole blood, obtained in connection with sensitization to the hapten diphenylcyclopropenone (DPC). V is TRBV2 and J is TRBJ1-2, with D possibly TRBD1 on 6 matching bases. The origin of this receptor is a woman in her 40s with alopecia areata. Some clones in this sample may be carry-over from other donors' samples. The CDR3 DNA reads TGTGCCAGCAACACAGGGCCCCTCTATGGCTACACCTTC. Amino acid sequence: CASNTGPLYGYTF.